These 4 T cell receptor beta chains came from one sample sequenced in a study of monozygotic twins with inflammatory bowel disease. TCRdb reprocessed the 5' RACE reads and keeps a single row for each CDR3 protein, giving no DNA. This repertoire includes about 380,000 distinct CDR3 sequences. Sample: blood. Every receptor here comes from a human donor with ulcerative colitis or Crohn's disease, or a healthy co-twin of an affected twin (not recorded which).

The J gene is TRBJ2-3, the V gene TRBV28; TCRdb designates TRBD2, a call that cannot be tested without DNA. The V gene's germline CDR1 is MDHEN and CDR2 SYDVKM. This CDR3 comprises 16 residues. The CDR3 sequence: CASTLAAGKVTDTQYF.

The V gene is TRBV5-8, the J gene TRBJ2-7. In germline, CDR1 is SGHTS, CDR2 YDEGEE. There are 17 residues in the CDR3. CDR3 in amino acids: CASSLVLVTGSSYEQYF.

The chain links TRBV19 to TRBJ1-4. Germline V gene lookup returns CDR1 LNHDA and CDR2 SQIVND (reference sequence). The CDR3 contains 16 residues. The CDR3 region is CASSTPARATNEKLFF.

This chain uses TRBV27 with TRBJ2-5; lacking DNA, the TRBD2 call made by TCRdb goes unchecked. This CDR3 has 16 amino acids. Germline V gene data show CDR1 as MNHEY and CDR2 as SMNVEV (reference sequence). The CDR3 loop reads CASSLRGLADQETQYF.